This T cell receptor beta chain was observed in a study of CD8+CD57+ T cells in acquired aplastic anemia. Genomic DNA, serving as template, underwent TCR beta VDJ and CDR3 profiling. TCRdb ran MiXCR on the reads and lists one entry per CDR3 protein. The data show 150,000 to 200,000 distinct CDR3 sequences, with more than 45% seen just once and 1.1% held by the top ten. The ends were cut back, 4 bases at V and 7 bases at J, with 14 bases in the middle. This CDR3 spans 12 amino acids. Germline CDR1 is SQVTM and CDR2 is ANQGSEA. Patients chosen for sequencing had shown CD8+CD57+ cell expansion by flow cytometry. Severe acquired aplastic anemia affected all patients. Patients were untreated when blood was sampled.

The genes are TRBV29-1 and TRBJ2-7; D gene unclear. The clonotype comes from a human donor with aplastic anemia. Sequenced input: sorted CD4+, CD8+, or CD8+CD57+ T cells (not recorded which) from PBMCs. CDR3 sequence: CSVVYFLGEQYF. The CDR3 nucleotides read TGCAGCGTTGTTTACTTTTTGGGGGAGCAGTACTTC.